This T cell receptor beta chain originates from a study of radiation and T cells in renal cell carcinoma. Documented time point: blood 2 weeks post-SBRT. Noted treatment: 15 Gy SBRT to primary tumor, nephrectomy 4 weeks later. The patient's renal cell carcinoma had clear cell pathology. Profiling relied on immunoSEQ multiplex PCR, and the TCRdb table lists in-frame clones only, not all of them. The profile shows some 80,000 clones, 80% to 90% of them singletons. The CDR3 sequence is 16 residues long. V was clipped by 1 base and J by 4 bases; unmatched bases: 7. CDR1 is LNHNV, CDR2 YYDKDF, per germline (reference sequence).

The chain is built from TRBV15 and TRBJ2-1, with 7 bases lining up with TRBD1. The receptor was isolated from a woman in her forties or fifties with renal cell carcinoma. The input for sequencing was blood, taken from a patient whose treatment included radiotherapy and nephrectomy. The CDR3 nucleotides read TGTGCCACCAGCAGAGGTAGGACAGGAAATTACAATGAGCAGTTCTTC. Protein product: CATSRGRTGNYNEQFF.